The 25 T cell receptor beta chains in this list originate from one sample, sequenced in a study of blood T cell repertoires in COVID-19. Method: immunoSEQ multiplex PCR; TCRdb's copy keeps in-frame clones and lacks some. The top ten hold approximately 1.5% of the sample, which has about 410,000 clones, approximately 89% seen once. The specimen was peripheral blood. These receptors all come from a woman in her thirties or forties with COVID-19, enrolled during active disease.

This chain joins TRBV19 and TRBJ1-5, with TRBD1 identical over 8 bases. The ends lost 7 bases at V and 2 bases at J; junction bases unmatched: 7. The CDR3 loop spans 15 amino acids. Germline lookup yields CDR1 LNHDA and CDR2 SQIVND (reference sequence). For the CDR3, the DNA is TGTGCCAGTATCAAGACAGGGGTGGGCAATCAGCCCCAGCATTTT. Translating gives CASIKTGVGNQPQHF.

This clone was observed many times. This chain connects TRBV6-5 to TRBJ1-1, with a tentative D call TRBD1 (5 bases). Trimming stripped 5 bases from V and 8 bases from J, with 9 bases between. The CDR3 is made up of 11 amino acids. CDR1 is MNHEY and CDR2 is SVGAGI in the germline V gene. The CDR3 sequence is CASSTHREAFF. The CDR3 bases are TGTGCCAGCAGTACGCACAGGGAAGCTTTCTTT.

In this sample, this clone turned up once. Written as DNA, the CDR3 is TGTGCCAGCGACGGGGAAGCGGGAGGGAGTGAGCAGTACTTC. This gives the protein CASDGEAGGSEQYF. The chain employs TRBV28 and TRBJ2-7, with 10 bases fitting TRBD2. V dropped 8 bases and J dropped 7; count of bases not matched to a gene: 11. Germline loops: CDR1 MDHEN, CDR2 SYDVKM. This CDR3 comprises 14 residues.

V is TRBV6-5 and J is TRBJ2-2, with a weak D call TRBD2 (5 bases). The V and J ends lost 8 bases and 7 bases respectively, with 14 bases between them. Germline CDR1 reads MNHEY; CDR2 reads SVGAGI. This CDR3 spans 13 amino acids. The CDR3 DNA reads TGTGCCAGCGAGAGGGAAGGCGACGGGGAGCTGTTTTTT. It is translated as CASEREGDGELFF.

This clone has a handful of counts. V usage is TRBV19 and J usage is TRBJ1-2; no clear D. The CDR3 spans 13 residues. Germline V gene data show CDR1 as LNHDA and CDR2 as SQIVND (reference sequence). With 5 bases removed from V and 8 bases from J, the gap between germline ends came to 15 bases. The CDR3 region is CASSPEGMKGYTF. The CDR3 DNA sequence: TGTGCCAGTAGTCCAGAGGGAATGAAAGGCTACACCTTC.

V gene TRBV15 combines with J gene TRBJ1-1; D is ambiguous. The CDR3 loop spans 14 amino acids. Germline assignment: CDR1 LNHNV and CDR2 YYDKDF (reference sequence). Trimming left V 3 bases short and J 3 bases short, with 11 bases between. This CDR3 is CATSRWSGDTEAFF. DNA of the CDR3: TGTGCCACCAGCAGGTGGAGCGGTGACACTGAAGCTTTCTTT. Full variable domain (missing parts from reference TRBV15 and TRBJ1-1): DAMVIQNPRYQVTQFGKPVTLSCSQTLNHNVMYWYQQKSSQAPKLLFHYYDKDFNNEADTPDNFQSRRPNTSFCFLDIRSPGLGDTAMYLCATSRWSGDTEAFFGQGTRLTVV.

This clone was counted a few times. The rearrangement links TRBV7-2 to TRBJ2-3, with a tentative D call TRBD2 (7 bases). The V end was cut by 5 bases, the J end by 4 bases, with 13 bases between. CDR3 length: 14 residues. In germline, CDR1 is SGHTA, CDR2 FQGNSA. The CDR3 sequence is CASSPEGGPDTQYF. CDR3 coding DNA: TGTGCCAGCAGCCCGGAGGGGGGGCCAGATACGCAGTATTTT. Supplemented by reference TRBV7-2 and TRBJ2-3, the full variable domain reads GAGVSQSPSNKVTEKGKDVELRCDPISGHTALYWYRQSLGQGLEFLIYFQGNSAPDKSGLPSDRFSAERTGGSVSTLTIQRTQQEDSAVYLCASSPEGGPDTQYFGPGTRLTVL.

This CDR3 reads CASSLYRGNTIYF. The CDR3 nucleotides are TGTGCCAGCAGTTTATACAGGGGAAACACCATATATTTT. This chain links TRBV27 with TRBJ1-3; tentatively, D is TRBD1 (5 bases). Germline CDR1 and CDR2: MNHEY and SMNVEV (reference sequence). The CDR3 spans 13 residues. The V and J ends lost 1 base and 4 bases respectively, with 5 bases between them.

V and J are TRBV7-9 and TRBJ2-2; TRBD2 matches at 14 bases. Germline values: CDR1 SEHNR, CDR2 FQNEAQ (reference sequence). V lost 11 bases to trimming and J lost 3 bases; unmatched junction nucleotides: 8. The CDR3 is made up of 16 amino acids. The CDR3 DNA reads as TGTGCCGGAGGACTAGCGGGAGGAAGGGACACCGGGGAGCTGTTTTTT. It is translated as CAGGLAGGRDTGELFF.

The CDR3 loop reads CASSPRGRGQDQPQHF. The CDR3 coding sequence is TGTGCCAGCTCACCACGGGGCAGGGGGCAAGATCAGCCCCAGCATTTT. The chain uses TRBV18 and TRBJ1-5; TRBD1 aligns across 8 bases. The CDR3 runs to 16 residues. Trimming cost V 1 base and J 5 bases; bases outside gene matches: 7. Germline V gene sequence: CDR1 KGHSH, CDR2 LQKENI. The variable domain in full, with the rest retrieved from reference TRBV18 and TRBJ1-5, is NAGVMQNPRHLVRRRGQEARLRCSPMKGHSHVYWYRQLPEEGLKFMVYLQKENIIDESGMPKERFSAEFPKEGPSILRIQQVVRGDSAAYFCASSPRGRGQDQPQHFGDGTRLSIL.

This rearrangement joins TRBV11-3 to TRBJ2-3; 9 bases agree with TRBD2. Germline CDR1 and CDR2: SGHNT and YENEEA. This CDR3 contains 14 residues. Losses at the gene ends were 6 bases for V and 4 bases for J; bases not matched to a gene: 5. The CDR3 DNA follows: TGTGCCAGCAGTAGCGGGAGAGGGGCAGATACGCAGTATTTT. It encodes CASSSGRGADTQYF.

This clone has more than one count but fewer than ten. The chain combines TRBV28 with TRBJ2-3; D possibly corresponds to TRBD1 (5 bases). Germline CDR1 and CDR2: MDHEN and SYDVKM. V lost 3 bases, J lost 4 bases, and 11 bases lay in between. This CDR3 spans 14 amino acids. The DNA for the CDR3 is TGTGCCAGCAGTTTCGCAGGGTCATCAGATACGCAGTATTTT. This translates into CASSFAGSSDTQYF.

The J gene is TRBJ2-5, the V gene TRBV5-1, with TRBD1 as a possible D gene (5 bases). Trimming left V 2 bases short and J 7 bases short, with 21 bases between. The length of the CDR3 is 16 residues. The V gene's germline CDR1 is SGHRS and CDR2 YFSETQ. The CDR3 spells CASSFRDSLFKGTQYF. The CDR3 coding sequence is TGCGCCAGCAGCTTTCGAGACAGCCTTTTCAAGGGGACCCAGTACTTC.

The table lists this clone with a count of one. V is TRBV5-1 and J is TRBJ2-7; 9 nucleotides align to TRBD1. This CDR3 spans 14 amino acids. The germline gives CDR1 SGHRS, CDR2 YFSETQ. Trimming removed 2 bases from V and 8 bases from J; junction bases left unmatched: 8. The CDR3 DNA reads as TGCGCCAGCAGCTTAGCTGACAGGGGGGAAAAGCAGTACTTC. Translation gives CASSLADRGEKQYF. The full variable domain, completed using reference TRBV5-1 and TRBJ2-7, is KAGVTQTPRYLIKTRGQQVTLSCSPISGHRSVSWYQQTPGQGLQFLFEYFSETQRNKGNFPGRFSGRQFSNSRSEMNVSTLELGDSALYLCASSLADRGEKQYFGPGTRLTVT.

The rearrangement joins TRBV18 to TRBJ1-1, with D hard to call. The V end was cut by 3 bases, the J end by 3 bases, with 8 bases between. CDR1 is KGHSH and CDR2 is LQKENI in the germline V gene. This CDR3 contains 13 residues. The CDR3 bases are TGTGCCAGCTCACCTCCTATACACACTGAAGCTTTCTTT. Translating it yields CASSPPIHTEAFF.

The V and J genes are TRBV4-3 and TRBJ2-1, with a weak D call TRBD2 (5 bases). V gave up 4 bases and J gave up 9 bases, with 22 bases separating them. The length of the CDR3 is 16 residues. CDR1 and CDR2 from the germline V gene are LGHNA and YSLEER. The CDR3 is CASSREEGRPYAEQFF. DNA of the CDR3: TGCGCCAGCAGCCGAGAAGAGGGCAGGCCGTACGCTGAGCAGTTCTTC.

The rearrangement links TRBV18 to TRBJ2-7, with D perhaps matching TRBD1 (5 bases). This CDR3 region has 17 residues. The V end was cut by 0 bases, the J end by 2 bases, with 17 bases between. The germline V gene has CDR1 KGHSH and CDR2 LQKENI. The DNA of the CDR3 is TGTGCCAGCTCACCACCGTCAGGGATTGCCCTAGCCTACGAGCAGTACTTC. It encodes CASSPPSGIALAYEQYF.

This clone has a single count. The gene calls are TRBV19 and TRBJ2-2; unclear D gene. With 1 base removed from V and 2 bases from J, the gap between germline ends came to 8 bases. Germline V CDR1 and CDR2: LNHDA, SQIVND (reference sequence). The CDR3 length is 15 residues. CDR3 region: CASSIGWANTGELFF. The CDR3 nucleotides read TGTGCCAGTAGTATAGGGTGGGCCAACACCGGGGAGCTGTTTTTT.

The rearrangement joins TRBV6-1 to TRBJ1-5, with D unresolved. V was cut by 1 base and J by 9 bases, with 19 bases left in between. CDR1 and CDR2 from the germline V gene are MNHNS and SASEGT. CDR3 size: 16 residues. CDR3 sequence reads: CASSEDLVRDLRPQHF. In DNA form, the CDR3 reads TGTGCCAGCAGTGAAGACTTGGTGCGGGATTTAAGGCCCCAGCATTTT.

The J gene is TRBJ1-5, the V gene TRBV28, with a tentative D call TRBD1 (5 bases). V was clipped by 6 bases and J by 7 bases, with 13 bases between them. The CDR3 extends over 13 amino acids. Germline CDR1 is MDHEN and CDR2 is SYDVKM. The CDR3 protein is CASSYGGEQPQHF. The CDR3 DNA sequence: TGTGCCAGCAGCTACGGGGGAGAGCAGCCCCAGCATTTT.

This chain joins TRBV6-4 and TRBJ1-2; TRBD1 aligns across 11 bases. Trimming cost V 7 bases and J 4 bases; bases outside gene matches: 5. Germline loops: CDR1 MRHNA, CDR2 SNTAGT. The length of the CDR3 is 14 residues. This CDR3 reads CASTGQGAFYGYTF. The CDR3 DNA is TGTGCCAGCACCGGACAGGGGGCCTTCTATGGCTACACCTTC.

The genes are TRBV27 and TRBJ1-5; D gene uncertain. Germline lookup yields CDR1 MNHEY and CDR2 SMNVEV (reference sequence). Trimming left V 2 bases short and J 1 base short, with 24 bases between. The length of the CDR3 is 20 residues. The CDR3 sequence is CASSLSRGGGGGWSNQPQHF. The CDR3 nucleotides are TGTGCCAGCAGTTTAAGTCGGGGAGGAGGTGGAGGGTGGAGCAATCAGCCCCAGCATTTT.

The chain uses TRBV5-8 and TRBJ1-1, with 7 bases lining up with TRBD1. The CDR3 spans 15 residues. The J segment lost 3 bases and the V segment lost 2 bases, leaving 7 bases of the junction unmatched. Germline CDR1 and CDR2: SGHTS and YDEGEE. The CDR3 spells CASSFLGTDHTEAFF. CDR3 sequence (DNA): TGTGCCAGCAGCTTCCTTGGGACAGACCACACTGAAGCTTTCTTT. The full variable domain, in which reference TRBV5-8 and TRBJ1-1 provide the parts outside the CDR3, is EAGVTQSPTHLIKTRGQQATLRCSPISGHTSVYWYQQALGLGLQFLLWYDEGEERNRGNFPPRFSGRQFPNYSSELNVNALELEDSALYLCASSFLGTDHTEAFFGQGTRLTVV.

This clone is a singleton in its sample. The chain uses TRBV7-9 and TRBJ1-2; D is undetermined. The CDR3 is 14 amino acids. The V end lost 1 base, the J end lost 6 bases, and 12 bases lay between the germline ends. Per germline, CDR1 SEHNR and CDR2 FQNEAQ (reference sequence). CDR3 protein: CASSLGPDINGYTF. The CDR3 DNA reads as TGTGCCAGCAGCTTAGGGCCAGATATAAATGGCTACACCTTC.

This clone was counted only a few times. The chain uses TRBV2 and TRBJ1-5; TRBD1 might be the D (6 bases). V was pared by 2 bases and J by 2 bases, with 10 bases between. Germline V gene lookup returns CDR1 SNHLY and CDR2 FYNNEI. This CDR3 has 15 residues. The DNA for the CDR3 is TGTGCCAGCAGTGAAAGGGGGGGTGGCAATCAGCCCCAGCATTTT. Protein product: CASSERGGGNQPQHF.